This T cell receptor (beta chain) was recovered during a study of OX40 agonist ivuxolimab in advanced cancers. Study outcomes and limitations: There was clonal expansion of CD4+ and CD8+ blood T cells by week 6 at 0.1 to 3.0 mg/kg.

Profiling relied on immunoSEQ multiplex PCR, and the TCRdb table lists in-frame clones only, not all of them. In the table there are some 30,000 clones, approximately 80% of which are singletons. Turning to this clone: Its specificity is not known.

The CDR3 is made up of 13 amino acids. With V trimmed by 4 bases and J by 6 bases, 5 bases remained unmatched. Germline V gene sequence: CDR1 GTSNPN, CDR2 SVGIG (reference sequence). Material: CD4+ or CD8+ T cells sorted from blood, obtained in a trial of the OX40 agonist ivuxolimab. This sequence joins TRBV30 and TRBJ2-2; 7 bases are shared with TRBD2. The TCR originated in an adult with an advanced solid tumor such as melanoma, head and neck, liver or kidney cancer. The CDR3 region is CAWNWGGAGELFF. CDR3 sequence (DNA): TGTGCCTGGAATTGGGGAGGGGCCGGGGAGCTGTTTTTT.